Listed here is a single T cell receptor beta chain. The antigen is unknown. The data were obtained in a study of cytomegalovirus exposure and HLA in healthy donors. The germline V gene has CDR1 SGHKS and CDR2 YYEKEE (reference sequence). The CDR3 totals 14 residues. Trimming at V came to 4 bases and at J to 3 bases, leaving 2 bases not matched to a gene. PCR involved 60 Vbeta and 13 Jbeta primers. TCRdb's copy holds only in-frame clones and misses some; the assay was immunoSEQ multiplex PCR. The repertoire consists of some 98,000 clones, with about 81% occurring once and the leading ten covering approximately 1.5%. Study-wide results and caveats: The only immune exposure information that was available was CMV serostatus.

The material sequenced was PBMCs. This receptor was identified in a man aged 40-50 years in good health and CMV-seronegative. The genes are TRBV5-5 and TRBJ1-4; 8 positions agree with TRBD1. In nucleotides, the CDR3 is TGTGCCAGCAGCACAGGGGGGTCTAATGAAAAACTGTTTTTT. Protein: CASSTGGSNEKLFF.